This is a list of T cell receptor beta chains from one sample in a study of blood T cell repertoires in COVID-19. Some clones are missing from TCRdb's copy, which holds only in-frame ones; the method was immunoSEQ multiplex PCR. The repertoire holds some 150,000 clones, with about 87% as singletons. Sequencing was carried out using peripheral blood. These receptor sequences come from a human donor in a cohort sampled during active COVID-19. CDR3s include the opening cysteine and the closing phenylalanine or tryptophan.

TRBJ2-2,TRBV7-8,CASSHRGAAGELFF
TRBJ2-7,TRBV4-2,CASSRAGETYEQYF
TRBJ2-2,TRBV7-9,CATRGGRLGAGELFF
TRBJ1-1,TRBV5-1,CASWRGRGEKTFF
TRBJ1-5,TRBV30,CAWSVEGRGHQPQHF
TRBJ1-6,TRBV9,CASSVGRGFYSPLHF
TRBJ1-5,TRBV5-6,CASSLGQGYNQPQHF
TRBJ2-2,TRBV7-8,CASSSPPSGNTGELFF
TRBJ2-2,TRBV7-9,CASSSGQTRGELFF
TRBJ2-1,TRBV5-1,CASSRDRTINEQFF
TRBJ2-3,TRBV2,CASRETGGPDTQYF
TRBJ1-6,TRBV7-8,CASSLARGTRNSPLHF
TRBJ2-3,TRBV27,CASGERAGFTDTQYF
TRBJ2-5,TRBV7-3,CASSLSGGAETQYF
TRBJ2-7,TRBV5-3,CARSTPDRDRHEQYF
TRBJ2-5,TRBV3-1/TRBV3-2,CASSHPSRGLAGQETQYF
TRBJ1-5,TRBV28,CASSLRGNGNQPQHF
TRBJ2-7,TRBV4-1,CASSQGRSSYEQYF
TRBJ1-6,TRBV6-5,CASSHRGYNSPLHF
TRBJ1-1,TRBV5-1,CASSPRPGQGGTEAFF
TRBJ1-3,TRBV5-4,CASSRDRSSGNTIYF
TRBJ2-2,TRBV7-9,CASSSALREYTGELFF
TRBJ2-1,TRBV11-1,CASSLGTGNKNEQFF
TRBJ2-1,TRBV4-1,CASSSSGTSGGHNEQFF
TRBJ1-2,TRBV20-1,CSAQTGEGYTF
TRBJ1-2,TRBV28,CASVDPGHGYTF
TRBJ2-7,TRBV7-2,CASSLGSRLAHSYEQYF
TRBJ2-1,TRBV7-9,CASSPPQGNEQFF
TRBJ1-2,TRBV10-2,CASSDGDYGYTF
TRBJ1-6,TRBV6-1,CASSDWGERSPLHF
TRBJ2-5,TRBV7-8,CASSRRGLALETQYF